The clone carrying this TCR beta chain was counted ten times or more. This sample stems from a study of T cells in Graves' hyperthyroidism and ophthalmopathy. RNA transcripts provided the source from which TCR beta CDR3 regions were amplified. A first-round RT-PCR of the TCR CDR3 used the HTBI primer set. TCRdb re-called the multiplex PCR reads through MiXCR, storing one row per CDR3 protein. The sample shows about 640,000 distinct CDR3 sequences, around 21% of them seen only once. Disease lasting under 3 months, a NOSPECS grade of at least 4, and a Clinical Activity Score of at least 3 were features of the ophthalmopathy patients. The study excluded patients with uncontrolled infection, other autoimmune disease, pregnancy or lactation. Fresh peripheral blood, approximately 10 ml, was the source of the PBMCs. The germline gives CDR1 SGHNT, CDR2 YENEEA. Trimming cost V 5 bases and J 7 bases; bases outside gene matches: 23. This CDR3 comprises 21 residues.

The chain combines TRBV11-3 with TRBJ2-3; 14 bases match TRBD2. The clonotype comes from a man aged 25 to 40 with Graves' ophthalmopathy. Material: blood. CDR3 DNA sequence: TGTGCCAGCAGCCCTCCGGAAAGACTAGCGGGAGGGCCTAGTCCAACATATACGCAGTATTTT. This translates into CASSPPERLAGGPSPTYTQYF.